The 23 T cell receptor beta chains reported below all come from one sample, sequenced in a study of T cell repertoires in cytomegalovirus infection. These TCRs are of unknown antigen specificity. TCRdb ran MiXCR on the reads and lists one entry per CDR3 protein. The sample lists fewer than 200,000 distinct CDR3 sequences; about 20% were seen once. The sample here was CD8+ T cells from cultured PBMCs, taken from culture after CMV antigen stimulation. The origin of the receptors is a human donor in good health (CMV status not recorded). Some clones in this sample may be carry-over from other donors' samples.

The chain uses TRBV6-6 and TRBJ2-1, with D unresolved. CDR1 and CDR2 (germline): MNHNY, SVGAGI (reference sequence). The CDR3 is 12 amino acids. Trimming removed 3 bases from V and 10 bases from J, with 10 bases in between. The CDR3 reads CASSYTGDEQFF. DNA of the CDR3: TGTGCCAGCAGTTATACCGGCGACGAGCAGTTCTTC.

This clonotype was picked up a small number of times. J is TRBJ2-1 and V is TRBV6-2 or TRBV6-3; 9 bases are a match to TRBD2. The CDR3 contains 19 residues. The V gene end was trimmed by 0 bases and the J gene end by 1 base; junction bases not matched to a gene: 10. Looked up from germline, CDR1 is MNHEY and CDR2 is SVGEGT. CDR3 residues: CASSYSERGAPGSYNEQFF. DNA of the CDR3: TGTGCCAGCAGTTACTCGGAGCGGGGGGCACCCGGGTCCTACAATGAGCAGTTCTTC.

This clonotype occurred a few times. The V and J genes are TRBV28 and TRBJ1-4; 11 bases map to TRBD1. Germline trimming cut 5 bases from V and 6 bases from J; bases unmatched to any gene: 17. Per germline, CDR1 MDHEN and CDR2 SYDVKM. This CDR3 has 19 residues. CDR3 DNA: TGTGCCAGCAGTCTCCGACCCGGACAGGGGGCGAACCTCGATGAAAAACTGTTTTTT. Translating it yields CASSLRPGQGANLDEKLFF.

This rearrangement joins TRBV7-6 to TRBJ2-1, with 11 bases fitting TRBD2. The ends lost 1 base at V and 7 bases at J; junction bases unmatched: 6. Germline CDR1 and CDR2: SGHVS and FNYEAQ. The CDR3 extends over 16 amino acids. CDR3 nucleotides: TGTGCCAGCAGCTTAGTGGTAGCGGGGGGGCTGAATGAGCAGTTCTTC. Translation gives CASSLVVAGGLNEQFF.

This chain links TRBV7-9 with TRBJ1-1; D gene unclear. The CDR3 runs 13 residues. The germline V gene encodes CDR1 SEHNR and CDR2 FQNEAQ (reference sequence). With 7 bases removed from V and 6 bases from J, the gap between germline ends came to 15 bases. The CDR3 coding sequence is TGTGCCAGCACCCCCGGGTCGGGCGCTGAAGCTTTCTTT. Translation gives CASTPGSGAEAFF.

J is TRBJ1-2 and V is TRBV29-1, with D possibly matching TRBD1 (5 bases). V shed 0 bases and J shed 1 base, with 15 bases lying between them. CDR1 SQVTM and CDR2 ANQGSEA come from the germline V gene. This CDR3 is built from 16 residues. CDR3 bases: TGCAGCGTTGAAGATTCAGGGCAAGGTATTAACTATGGCTACACCTTC. It is translated as CSVEDSGQGINYGYTF.

The rearrangement joins TRBV6-5 to TRBJ2-5; 13 nucleotides agree with TRBD2. J was trimmed by 7 bases and V by 5 bases; bases with no gene match: 10. Germline lookup yields CDR1 MNHEY and CDR2 SVGAGI. The CDR3 consists of 16 residues. The DNA of the CDR3 is TGTGCCAGCAGTCCCCCCGGGACTAGCGGGGTGGGGACCCAGTACTTC. It is translated as CASSPPGTSGVGTQYF.

J is TRBJ2-7 and V is TRBV6-5; D possibly corresponds to TRBD2 (7 bases). The V and J ends lost 2 bases and 7 bases respectively, with 12 bases between them. CDR1 is MNHEY, CDR2 SVGAGI, per germline. The CDR3 extends over 13 amino acids. CDR3 coding DNA: TGTGCCAGCAGTTACGCGGAGGGGGGGGAGCAGTACTTC. It codes for CASSYAEGGEQYF.

This clonotype was counted only a few times. The chain joins TRBV28 to TRBJ2-3; the match to TRBD2 covers 10 bases. Germline V gives CDR1 MDHEN, CDR2 SYDVKM. The length of the CDR3 is 15 residues. Germline trimming cut 8 bases from V and 1 base from J; bases unmatched to any gene: 6. For the CDR3, the DNA is TGTGCCAGCTGTAGCGGGGGGTCCCGCACAGATACGCAGTATTTT. Its translation: CASCSGGSRTDTQYF.

J is TRBJ1-2 and V is TRBV7-2, with D unclear. CDR3 size: 14 residues. In germline, CDR1 is SGHTA, CDR2 FQGNSA. Trimming removed 1 base at V and 4 bases at J, with 10 bases between. The DNA of the CDR3 is TGTGCCAGCAGCTTAGAGGGTTCTCGCTATGGCTACACCTTC. Protein: CASSLEGSRYGYTF.

This sequence joins TRBV27 and TRBJ2-6; 8 bases align to TRBD2. The trim removed 2 bases at V and 0 bases at J, leaving 3 bases unmatched. CDR3 length: 17 amino acids. Germline values: CDR1 MNHEY, CDR2 SMNVEV (reference sequence). CDR3 sequence reads: CASSLAGGFSGANVLTF. Written as DNA, the CDR3 is TGTGCCAGCAGTTTAGCGGGGGGATTCTCTGGGGCCAACGTCCTGACTTTC.

This clonotype was recorded at least ten times. The chain combines TRBV28 with TRBJ2-1; weak D call: TRBD1 (5 bases). Germline V gene data show CDR1 as MDHEN and CDR2 as SYDVKM. CDR3 size: 16 residues. V lost 2 bases and J 5 bases, leaving 16 bases between the germline ends. The CDR3 here is CASSLLDNTQHNEQFF. In DNA form, the CDR3 reads TGTGCCAGCAGTTTACTGGACAACACCCAACACAATGAGCAGTTCTTC.

This clonotype was seen ten or more times. The V call is TRBV2, the J call TRBJ1-5; D remains unclear. V dropped 5 bases and J dropped 7 bases, with 15 bases sitting between them. The V gene's germline CDR1 is SNHLY and CDR2 FYNNEI. The CDR3 extends over 14 amino acids. The CDR3 coding sequence is TGTGCCAGCAGTTTCCAAGGACTCACCCAGCCCCAGCATTTT. This encodes CASSFQGLTQPQHF.

The chain recombines TRBV7-9 with TRBJ2-7; D may be TRBD1 (5 bases). Deletions cut 5 bases from V and 0 bases from J, with 11 bases between. This CDR3 region has 14 residues. Germline V gene data show CDR1 as SEHNR and CDR2 as FQNEAQ (reference sequence). The CDR3 nucleotides read TGTGCCAGCAGCCTAACAGGAGACTCCTACGAGCAGTACTTC. Amino acids: CASSLTGDSYEQYF. The full variable domain, completed using reference TRBV7-9 and TRBJ2-7, is DTGVSQNPRHKITKRGQNVTFRCDPISEHNRLYWYRQTLGQGPEFLTYFQNEAQLEKSRLLSDRFSAERPKGSFSTLEIQRTEQGDSAMYLCASSLTGDSYEQYFGPGTRLTVT.

V usage is TRBV6-5 and J usage is TRBJ2-1; the match to TRBD2 covers 7 bases. The V gene's germline CDR1 is MNHEY and CDR2 SVGAGI. This CDR3 is built from 15 residues. With V trimmed by 1 base and J by 6 bases, 6 bases remained unmatched. CDR3 bases: TGTGCCAGCAGTTACTTTAGCGCTAGCGGCAATGAGCAGTTCTTC. Its protein is CASSYFSASGNEQFF.

The V and J genes are TRBV4-2 and TRBJ2-7, with a tentative D call TRBD2 (5 bases). This CDR3 is built from 13 residues. Deletions cut 3 bases from V and 3 bases from J, with 9 bases between. CDR1 and CDR2 (germline): LGHNA, YNFKEQ. CDR3 DNA sequence: TGTGCCAGCAGCCAGGAGGAAGACTACGAGCAGTACTTC. As protein: CASSQEEDYEQYF.

This clonotype was counted between two and nine times. The chain joins TRBV4-3 to TRBJ2-7; no clear D gene. The V gene's germline CDR1 is LGHNA and CDR2 YSLEER. The V end lost 0 bases, the J end lost 4 bases, and 10 bases lay between the germline ends. The CDR3 runs 14 residues. In nucleotides, the CDR3 is TGCGCCAGCAGCCAAGATTCGGGCTATTACGAGCAGTACTTC. This encodes CASSQDSGYYEQYF.

A few counts support this clonotype. The chain carries TRBV7-2 and TRBJ1-4; 12 nucleotides line up with TRBD1. CDR1 SGHTA and CDR2 FQGNSA come from the germline V gene. This CDR3 has 16 residues. The V and J ends lost 5 bases and 5 bases, in that order; junction bases with no gene match: 6. In DNA form, the CDR3 reads TGTGCCAGCAGCGCCCCAGGGACAGGGGGCAATGAAAAACTGTTTTTT. It codes for CASSAPGTGGNEKLFF.

The chain uses TRBV12-3 or TRBV12-4 and TRBJ1-1; 7 positions agree with TRBD1. This CDR3 has 14 amino acids. Unmatched junction bases numbered 7, after V lost 5 bases and J lost 4 bases. The CDR3 nucleotides read TGTGCCAGCAGTACATTGGACAGGCCCACTGAAGCTTTCTTT. This codes for CASSTLDRPTEAFF.

The V call is TRBV6-2 or TRBV6-3, the J call TRBJ2-1, with a possible D match to TRBD2 (6 bases). The length of the CDR3 is 16 residues. Germline lookup yields CDR1 MNHEY and CDR2 SVGEGT. The V gene lost 0 bases and the J gene lost 3 bases, with 12 bases spanning the gap. This CDR3 is CASSYSPSGYYNEQFF. In DNA, the CDR3 is TGTGCCAGCAGTTACTCGCCAAGCGGGTACTACAATGAGCAGTTCTTC.

The chain is built from TRBV12-3 or TRBV12-4 and TRBJ1-3; D is undetermined. This CDR3 region has 14 residues. The germline V and J ends were trimmed by 10 bases and 0 bases, with 13 bases remaining between them. CDR3 amino acids: CAIRAILSGNTIYF. CDR3 in DNA: TGTGCCATCCGGGCCATTCTCTCTGGAAACACCATATATTTT.

The chain is built from TRBV9 and TRBJ2-1, with 11 positions matching TRBD1. The CDR3 extends over 16 amino acids. CDR1 is SGDLS and CDR2 is YYNGEE in the germline V gene. After removal of 3 bases from V and 9 bases from J, the junction contained 11 bases not matched to a gene. The CDR3 sequence: CASSASGTGGLGEQFF. The CDR3 DNA sequence: TGTGCCAGCAGCGCTAGTGGGACAGGGGGTTTAGGTGAGCAGTTCTTC. The full variable domain, its missing parts supplied by reference TRBV9 and TRBJ2-1, is DSGVTQTPKHLITATGQRVTLRCSPRSGDLSVYWYQQSLDQGLQFLIQYYNGEERAKGNILERFSAQQFPDLHSELNLSSLELGDSALYFCASSASGTGGLGEQFFGPGTRLTVL.

This clonotype is a singleton in its sample. J is TRBJ2-5 and V is TRBV20-1, with 8 bases lining up with TRBD1. V trimming: 0 bases; J trimming: 5 bases; junction bases outside the gene matches: 8. Germline CDR1 reads DFQATT; CDR2 reads SNEGSKA (reference sequence). The CDR3 contains 15 residues. CDR3 nucleotides: TGCAGTGCTAGAGATCGAGACAGGGGCGGGGAGACCCAGTACTTC. Its protein product is CSARDRDRGGETQYF.